This TCR beta chain was profiled in a study of T cell changes during pregnancy in multiple sclerosis. Profiled with immunoSEQ multiplex PCR; TCRdb holds only in-frame clones, not every one. The sample records 45,000 to 55,000 clones, approximately 94% being singletons. Trimming removed 5 bases at V and 7 bases at J, with 11 bases between. Germline loops: CDR1 MNHNS, CDR2 SASEGT. The CDR3 totals 12 residues. The sample consisted of CD8+ T cells from peripheral blood mononuclear cells, taken before pregnancy. The rearrangement joins TRBV6-1 to TRBJ1-1; D not certain. The clonotype originates from a female donor with multiple sclerosis, enrolled in a pregnancy study. In DNA, the CDR3 is TGTGCCAGCAGTATGGCCCAGAATGAAGCTTTCTTT. As protein: CASSMAQNEAFF.